The sequence of this T cell receptor beta chain was determined in a study of T cell responses to AZD1222 COVID-19 vaccine. The table came from immunoSEQ multiplex PCR; TCRdb's copy has only in-frame clones and leaves some out. Of roughly 130,000 clones detected, 91% appear once; the ten largest clones hold over 2.5%. Trimming shortened V by 5 bases and J by 4 bases, and 22 bases separated the two germline ends. The CDR3 spans 17 residues. CDR1 SGHVS and CDR2 FNYEAQ come from the germline V gene. This clonotype was obtained from an adult in good health. V and J are TRBV7-6 and TRBJ2-3, with D possibly being TRBD2 (6 bases). The source material was peripheral blood, sampled on day 0 of AZD1222 vaccination. The CDR3 protein is CASSILAGLEVPDTQYF. As DNA, the CDR3 is TGTGCCAGCAGCATCCTGGCGGGGTTGGAAGTCCCAGATACGCAGTATTTT.